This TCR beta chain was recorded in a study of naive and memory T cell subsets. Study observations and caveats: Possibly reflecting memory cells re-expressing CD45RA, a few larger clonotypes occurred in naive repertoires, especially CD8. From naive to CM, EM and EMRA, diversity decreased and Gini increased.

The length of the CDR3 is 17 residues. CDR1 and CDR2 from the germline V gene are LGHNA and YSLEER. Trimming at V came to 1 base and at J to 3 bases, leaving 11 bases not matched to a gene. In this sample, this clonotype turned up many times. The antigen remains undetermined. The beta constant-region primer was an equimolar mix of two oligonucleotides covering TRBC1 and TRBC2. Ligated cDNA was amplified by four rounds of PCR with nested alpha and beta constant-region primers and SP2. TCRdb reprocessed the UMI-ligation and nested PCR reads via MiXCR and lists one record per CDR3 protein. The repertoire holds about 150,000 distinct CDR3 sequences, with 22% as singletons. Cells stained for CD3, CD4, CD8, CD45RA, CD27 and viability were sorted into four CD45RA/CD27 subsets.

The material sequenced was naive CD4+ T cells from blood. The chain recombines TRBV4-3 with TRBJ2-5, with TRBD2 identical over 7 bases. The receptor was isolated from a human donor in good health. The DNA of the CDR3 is TGCGCCAGCAGCCAAGCCCTTCCTAGCGGCACTAAAGAGACCCAGTACTTC. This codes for CASSQALPSGTKETQYF.